This is a list of T cell receptor beta chains from one sample in a study of beta chain features in type 1 diabetes. Clones were read by immunoSEQ multiplex PCR, and TCRdb kept only the in-frame ones, dropping some. This sample yields approximately 120,000 clones, of which 15% to 20% are seen a single time; around 2.5% belongs to the top ten. Sequencing input: central memory CD4+ T cells from blood. These receptors came from a man aged 18 to 35 with type 1 diabetes. CDR3s include the opening cysteine and the closing phenylalanine or tryptophan. A D gene is named only where the DNA matches it firmly. Clone size is not always given. Where it is, it says once, few, many or a class for expanded clones.

TRBJ2-7	TRBV5-1	-	-	CASSPGPHYEQYF	TGCGCCAGCTCCCCGGGACCTCACTACGAGCAGTACTTC
TRBJ1-2	TRBV2	-	few	CASSEGRFYGYTF	TGTGCCAGCAGTGAAGGGAGATTCTATGGCTACACCTTC
TRBJ2-5	TRBV7-2	-	many	CASSPVNQETQYF	TGTGCCAGCAGCCCTGTGAACCAAGAGACCCAGTACTTC
TRBJ2-3	TRBV18	TRBD2	-	CASSPSAGVSTDTQYF	TGTGCCAGCTCACCATCAGCGGGGGTTTCCACAGATACGCAGTATTTT
TRBJ1-2	TRBV29-1	-	-	CSVGGTNGYTF	TGCAGCGTGGGAGGGACCAATGGCTACACCTTC
TRBJ2-7	TRBV6-5	-	-	CASKKGPGYEQYF	TGTGCCAGCAAAAAGGGACCAGGCTACGAGCAGTACTTC
TRBJ1-1	TRBV5-4	-	few	CASSLGQDKAFF	TGTGCCAGCAGCTTGGGCCAGGACAAAGCTTTCTTT
TRBJ1-4	TRBV30	TRBD1	-	CAWSPRDRSSTNEKLFF	TGTGCCTGGAGCCCCCGGGACAGGAGTTCGACTAATGAAAAACTGTTTTTT
TRBJ2-7	TRBV7-9	-	-	CASSRTTRPSGRNYEQYF	TGTGCCAGCAGCCGGACCACGAGACCGTCTGGGAGGAACTACGAGCAGTACTTC
TRBJ1-1	TRBV29-1	-	few	CSVEGGASTEAFF	TGCAGCGTTGAAGGGGGGGCGAGCACTGAAGCTTTCTTT
TRBJ1-1	TRBV28	-	-	CASSLRVSEAFF	TGTGCCAGCAGTCTAAGGGTTTCTGAAGCTTTCTTT
TRBJ1-2	TRBV14	TRBD1	-	CASSQAGQTRYGYTF	TGTGCCAGCAGCCAAGCGGGACAGACGCGCTATGGCTACACCTTC
TRBJ1-3	TRBV30	TRBD1	-	CAWGTGNSGNTIYF	TGTGCCTGGGGGACAGGGAACTCTGGAAACACCATATATTTT
TRBJ2-3	TRBV5-6	TRBD2	-	CASSSTSVRADTQYF	TGTGCCAGCAGCAGCACTAGCGTGCGGGCAGATACGCAGTATTTT
TRBJ2-5	TRBV23-1	-	many	CASSHLGEYQETQYF	TGCGCCAGCAGTCATTTGGGGGAGTACCAAGAGACCCAGTACTTC
TRBJ2-2	TRBV11-3	TRBD2	-	CASSPTSGENTGELFF	TGTGCCAGCTCTCCGACTAGCGGGGAGAACACCGGGGAGCTGTTTTTT
TRBJ2-1	TRBV29-1	TRBD2	-	CSVVGGTTYNEQFF	TGCAGCGTCGTCGGGGGGACGACCTACAATGAGCAGTTCTTC
TRBJ1-2	TRBV29-1	-	-	CSVEEGYGYTF	TGCAGCGTTGAGGAAGGATATGGCTACACCTTC
TRBJ2-7	TRBV2	-	-	CASSPRVYEQYF	TGTGCCAGCAGTCCGCGGGTCTACGAGCAGTACTTC
TRBJ2-2	TRBV27	-	-	CASSLNTGELFF	TGTGCCAGCAGTTTAAACACCGGGGAGCTGTTTTTT
TRBJ2-5	TRBV5-6	TRBD2	few	CASSLAGTSGIPSQKTQYF	TGTGCCAGCAGCTTGGCGGGGACTAGCGGGATCCCCAGTCAAAAGACCCAGTACTTC
TRBJ2-1	TRBV7-2	-	-	CASSLEQGSYNEQFF	TGTGCCAGCAGCTTAGAGCAGGGGAGCTACAATGAGCAGTTCTTC
TRBJ2-7	TRBV4-3	-	few	CASSQDRHEQYF	TGCGCCAGCAGCCAAGATCGACACGAGCAGTACTTC
TRBJ2-7	TRBV7-2	TRBD2	-	CASGRETYEQYF	TGTGCCAGCGGGAGGGAAACCTACGAGCAGTACTTC
TRBJ2-1	TRBV18	-	-	CASSPRESAYNEQFF	TGTGCCAGCTCCCCTAGGGAGAGCGCCTACAATGAGCAGTTCTTC
TRBJ1-1	TRBV29-1	-	-	CSAAPQGNTEAFF	TGCAGCGCCGCCCCACAGGGGAACACTGAAGCTTTCTTT
TRBJ2-7	TRBV6-1	-	-	CASSEVGDEQYF	TGTGCCAGCAGTGAAGTCGGCGACGAGCAGTACTTC
TRBJ2-5	TRBV7-2	-	-	CASSLSFQETQYF	TGTGCCAGCAGCTTGTCCTTTCAAGAGACCCAGTACTTC
TRBJ1-4	TRBV18	-	few	CASSPFARTGNEKLFF	TGTGCCAGCTCACCGTTCGCCCGGACGGGTAATGAAAAACTGTTTTTT
TRBJ2-7	TRBV6-6	-	-	CASSVEVDEQYF	TGTGCCAGCAGCGTGGAAGTCGACGAGCAGTACTTC
TRBJ2-7	TRBV15	TRBD2	few	CATSRDWETSGSYEQYF	TGTGCCACCAGCAGAGATTGGGAGACTAGCGGCTCCTACGAGCAGTACTTC
TRBJ2-1	TRBV6-5	-	few	CASGLAMKVDEQFF	TGTGCCAGCGGGTTGGCAATGAAAGTGGATGAGCAGTTCTTC
TRBJ2-7	TRBV18	-	-	CASSPQGYSYEQYF	TGTGCCAGCTCACCCCAGGGTTACTCCTACGAGCAGTACTTC
TRBJ2-1	TRBV25-1	TRBD2	-	CASSDISGIRANEQFF	TGTGCCAGCAGTGACATTAGCGGGATCAGGGCCAATGAGCAGTTCTTC
TRBJ1-1	TRBV7-9	-	-	CASSFSDITLPFF	TGTGCCAGCAGCTTCTCGGACATAACCTTGCCTTTCTTT
TRBJ1-1	TRBV29-1	TRBD1	few	CSVRRGQGTEAFF	TGCAGCGTGAGGAGGGGGCAGGGCACTGAAGCTTTCTTT
TRBJ2-7	TRBV2	-	-	CASSASGPSYEQYF	TGTGCCAGCAGTGCCTCGGGACCGTCCTACGAGCAGTACTTC
TRBJ2-2	TRBV2	TRBD2	-	CASRNAGGMAGELFF	TGTGCCAGCAGGAATGCGGGAGGGATGGCCGGGGAGCTGTTTTTT
TRBJ2-1	TRBV18	-	-	CASSPGLTTNNEQFF	TGTGCCAGCTCACCGGGGCTAACCACTAACAATGAGCAGTTCTTC
TRBJ2-6	TRBV5-1	-	-	CASNGGGSGANVLTF	TGCGCCAGCAACGGGGGTGGCTCTGGGGCCAACGTCCTGACTTTC